Sequencing of this T cell receptor (beta chain) was carried out in a study of T cell responses to AZD1222 COVID-19 vaccine. In the study overall: Analyses pooled second doses at about 4 or about 12 weeks.

This table comes from immunoSEQ multiplex PCR, and its TCRdb copy is limited to in-frame clones, with some not included. The profile shows 150,000 to 200,000 clones, around 90% of them singletons. The junction had 8 bases not matched to a gene; V was cut back by 4 bases and J by 9 bases. From germline, CDR1 is MNHEY and CDR2 SVGAGI. The CDR3 has 13 residues. Study-wide findings and caveats: Regions 160-218 and 743-854 held dominance among vaccine-associated CD4 TCRs, which spanned spike. At baseline, just a handful of AZD1222 recipients tested seropositive.

To note about this clone: Antigen unknown.

The chain combines TRBV6-5 with TRBJ1-2, with 7 positions matching TRBD1. This specimen consisted of peripheral blood, obtained on day 0 of AZD1222 vaccination. The TCR comes from an adult in good health. The CDR3 loop reads CASSFSSRGSYTF. CDR3 nucleotides: TGTGCCAGCAGTTTCTCCTCCAGGGGGAGCTACACCTTC.